This TCR beta chain was sequenced for a study of blood T cell repertoires in COVID-19. Study overall: COVID-19 samples collected from the United States, Italy and Spain covered acute and convalescent phases. PBMCs, B-cell-depleted T cells, or T cells were the source of the cDNA or gDNA that made up the material.

The length of the CDR3 is 15 residues. Germline CDR1 reads LGHDT; CDR2 reads YNNKEL (reference sequence). The V and J ends lost 2 bases and 2 bases, in that order; junction bases with no gene match: 4. Original methodology: By means of reference gene primer amplification, nucleated cell counts were estimated. Generated by immunoSEQ multiplex PCR, the TCRdb table keeps only in-frame clones and is missing some. V and J calls and clone size are copied from that table; D and trimming were computed from the DNA. The repertoire has roughly 280,000 clones, around 84% of them found once; the top ten carry 3.5% to 5%.

The genes are TRBV3-1 (or the pseudogene TRBV3-2) and TRBJ2-3, with 7 bases lining up with TRBD2. The sequencing input was peripheral blood. The source of this sequence is a man aged 55 to 70 with acute or convalescent COVID-19. CDR3 nucleotides: TGTGCCAGCAGCCAATGGCGGGGGAACACAGATACGCAGTATTTT. Translated, it gives CASSQWRGNTDTQYF.